A single sample is the source of the 10 T cell receptor beta chains below, sequenced in a study of blood T cell repertoires in COVID-19. Produced via immunoSEQ multiplex PCR; TCRdb's table is partial and in-frame only. This table has about 440,000 clones, roughly 90% appearing once. The sequenced sample was peripheral blood. The receptors here all came from a woman aged 25 to 39 with acute or convalescent COVID-19.

The chain carries TRBV2 and TRBJ2-5, with D possibly TRBD1 on 6 matching bases. The CDR3 loop spans 14 amino acids. Germline lookup yields CDR1 SNHLY and CDR2 FYNNEI. V was clipped by 3 bases and J by 1 base, with 9 bases between them. This chain's CDR3 is CASSDRGPQETQYF. The CDR3 region has the DNA TGTGCCAGCAGTGACAGGGGTCCCCAAGAGACCCAGTACTTC. The complete variable domain, with remaining parts taken from reference TRBV2 and TRBJ2-5, reads EPEVTQTPSHQVTQMGQEVILRCVPISNHLYFYWYRQILGQKVEFLVSFYNNEISEKSEIFDDQFSVERPDGSNFTLKIRSTKLEDSAMYFCASSDRGPQETQYFGPGTRLLVL.

The chain carries TRBV2 and TRBJ1-2, with 8 bases lining up with TRBD1. The trim removed 10 bases at V and 3 bases at J, leaving 7 bases unmatched. From germline, CDR1 is SNHLY and CDR2 FYNNEI. This CDR3 is built from 13 residues. CDR3 in amino acids: CAIAQGADYGYTF. The CDR3 nucleotides read TGTGCCATCGCTCAGGGGGCGGACTATGGCTACACCTTC.

This clone was detected once. The chain carries TRBV24-1 and TRBJ1-2; 9 nucleotides match TRBD1. The V segment lost 3 bases and the J segment 8 bases; nucleotides outside the gene matches: 12. The CDR3 sequence is 16 residues long. Germline V CDR1 and CDR2: KGHDR, SFDVKD. For the CDR3, the DNA is TGTGCCACCAGTGATCCCGGGACAGGGACCGCAGAGGGCTACACCTTC. The encoded protein is CATSDPGTGTAEGYTF.

This clone was detected only once. The chain carries TRBV27 and TRBJ2-7; 7 bases map to TRBD1. V gave up 3 bases and J gave up 7 bases; unmatched junction bases: 9. Germline CDR1 and CDR2: MNHEY and SMNVEV (reference sequence). The CDR3 sequence is 14 residues long. The CDR3 bases are TGTGCCAGCAGTTTGGGGACAGACCTTTCAGAGCAGTACTTC. Its translation is CASSLGTDLSEQYF.

This chain links TRBV7-3 with TRBJ1-1; D might be TRBD1 (5 bases). The germline gives CDR1 SGHTA, CDR2 FQGTGA. Trimming shortened V by 5 bases and J by 0 bases, and 10 bases separated the two germline ends. The CDR3 contains 14 residues. CDR3 in amino acids: CASSAGPLNTEAFF. For the CDR3, the DNA is TGTGCCAGCAGCGCGGGGCCGCTGAACACTGAAGCTTTCTTT.

The chain uses TRBV5-1 and TRBJ2-2; 9 nucleotides match TRBD2. The V and J ends lost 4 bases and 7 bases, in that order; junction bases with no gene match: 8. Germline V gene data show CDR1 as SGHRS and CDR2 as YFSETQ. The CDR3 sequence is 15 residues long. The CDR3 reads CASSRDSGGIGELFF. DNA of the CDR3: TGCGCCAGCAGCCGGGATAGCGGGGGTATCGGGGAGCTGTTTTTT.

To note about this clone: This may arise from a read error, as a much more abundant clone is one base away. At the DNA level, this CDR3 is encoded by other sequences in the same sample as well. The V and J genes are TRBV7-3 and TRBJ1-6; TRBD1 might be the D (5 bases). The CDR3 length is 13 residues. The germline CDR1 and CDR2 sequences are SGHTA and FQGTGA. V was clipped by 3 bases and J by 7 bases, with 7 bases between them. CDR3 sequence reads: CASSLGGNSPLHF. The CDR3 DNA is TGTGCCAGCAGCTTGGGGGGGAATTCACCCCTCCACTTT. Supplemented by reference TRBV7-3 and TRBJ1-6, the full variable domain reads GAGVSQTPSNKVTEKGKYVELRCDPISGHTALYWYRQSLGQGPEFLIYFQGTGAADDSGLPNDRFFAVRPEGSVSTLKIQRTERGDSAVYLCASSLGGNSPLHFGNGTRLTVT.

The rearrangement uses TRBV29-1 and TRBJ2-7; D is unclear. This CDR3 spans 12 amino acids. Germline V lookup: CDR1 SQVTM, CDR2 ANQGSEA. Trimming took 1 base from V and 5 from J, leaving 9 bases between them. CDR3 in amino acids: CSVEGHNNEQYF. The CDR3 DNA reads TGCAGCGTTGAAGGACATAATAACGAGCAGTACTTC.

This clone was seen only once. V gene TRBV5-6 combines with J gene TRBJ2-3, with TRBD2 matching 15 bases. Germline values: CDR1 SGHDT, CDR2 YYEEEE. V was pared by 0 bases and J by 6 bases, with 8 bases of the junction left unmatched. This CDR3 region has 18 residues. For the CDR3, the DNA is TGTGCCAGCAGCTTGGGTGGACTAGCGGGGGGGCTTGCGGATACGCAGTATTTT. Protein: CASSLGGLAGGLADTQYF.

This clone appeared a few times. The chain links TRBV9 to TRBJ2-5, with a possible D match to TRBD1 (6 bases). CDR1 and CDR2 (germline): SGDLS, YYNGEE. Trimming pared 3 bases from V and 7 bases from J, leaving 16 bases between. CDR3 length equals 14 residues. Here the CDR3 reads CASSAYTGSATQYF. CDR3 DNA: TGTGCCAGCAGCGCGTACACAGGGTCGGCGACCCAGTACTTC.